This T cell receptor beta chain was profiled in a study of early T cells in non-severe SARS-CoV-2 infection. Turning to the study itself: Whole-blood bulk RNA, unsorted, was sequenced, and chains were unpaired.

V was clipped by 5 bases and J by 5 bases, with 9 bases between them. CDR3 length: 12 amino acids. CDR1 is SEHNR, CDR2 FQNEAQ, per germline (reference sequence). Individually, cDNA molecules had unique molecular identifiers attached to them. TCRdb analysed the 5' RACE reads with MiXCR anew, one entry per CDR3 protein. The sample includes under 85,000 distinct CDR3 sequences, around 14% of them seen just once. In its sample, this clonotype was seen a few times. The sequence came from an adult who was a healthcare worker with PCR-confirmed SARS-CoV-2 infection or an uninfected control (not recorded which). The V and J genes are TRBV7-9 and TRBJ2-5; no clear D gene. Source material: whole blood. The CDR3 spells CASSRPLETQYF. The CDR3 nucleotides are TGTGCCAGCAGCCGGCCCTTGGAGACCCAGTACTTC.